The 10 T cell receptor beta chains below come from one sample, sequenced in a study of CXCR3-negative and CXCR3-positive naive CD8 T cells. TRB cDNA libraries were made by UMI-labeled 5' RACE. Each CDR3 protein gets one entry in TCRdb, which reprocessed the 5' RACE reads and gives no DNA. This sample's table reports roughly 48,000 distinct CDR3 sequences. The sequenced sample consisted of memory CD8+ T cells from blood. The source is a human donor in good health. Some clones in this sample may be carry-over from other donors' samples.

The CDR3 here is CASSIGPVNTEAFF. The rearrangement uses TRBV19 and TRBJ1-1. Per germline, CDR1 LNHDA and CDR2 SQIVND (reference sequence). The CDR3 covers 14 residues.

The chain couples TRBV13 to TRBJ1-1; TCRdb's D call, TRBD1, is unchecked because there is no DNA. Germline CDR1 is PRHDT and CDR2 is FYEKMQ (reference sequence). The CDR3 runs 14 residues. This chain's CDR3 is CASSITGTGTEAFF.

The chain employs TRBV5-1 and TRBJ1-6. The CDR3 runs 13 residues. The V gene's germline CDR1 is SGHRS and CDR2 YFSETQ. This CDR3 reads CARQKPYNSPLHF.

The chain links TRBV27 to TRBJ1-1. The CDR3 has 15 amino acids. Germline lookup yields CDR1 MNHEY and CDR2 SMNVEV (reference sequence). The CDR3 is CASSLSKNMNTEAFF.

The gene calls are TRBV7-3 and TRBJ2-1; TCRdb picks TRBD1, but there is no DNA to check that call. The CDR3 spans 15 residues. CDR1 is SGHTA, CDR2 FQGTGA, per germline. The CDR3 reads CASSFTGGTYNEQFF. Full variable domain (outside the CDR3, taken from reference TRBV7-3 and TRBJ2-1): GAGVSQTPSNKVTEKGKYVELRCDPISGHTALYWYRQSLGQGPEFLIYFQGTGAADDSGLPNDRFFAVRPEGSVSTLKIQRTERGDSAVYLCASSFTGGTYNEQFFGPGTRLTVL.

CDR3 in amino acids: CSAVDTDRDRAFLETQYF. V gene TRBV20-1 combines with J gene TRBJ2-5; TCRdb reports TRBD1, a call that lacks DNA to check it against. CDR3 length equals 18 residues. Germline CDR1 reads DFQATT; CDR2 reads SNEGSKA (reference sequence).

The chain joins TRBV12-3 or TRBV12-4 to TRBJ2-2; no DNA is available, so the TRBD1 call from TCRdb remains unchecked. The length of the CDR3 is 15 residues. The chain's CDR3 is CASRQNREFTGELFF.

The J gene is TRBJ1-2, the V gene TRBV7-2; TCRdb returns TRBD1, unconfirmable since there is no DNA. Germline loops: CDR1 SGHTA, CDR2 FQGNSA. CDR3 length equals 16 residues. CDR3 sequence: CASSLEGQGINYGYTF.

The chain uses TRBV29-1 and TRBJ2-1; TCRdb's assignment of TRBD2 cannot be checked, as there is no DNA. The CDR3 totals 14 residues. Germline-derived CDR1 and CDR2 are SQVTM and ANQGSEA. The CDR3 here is CGLARTGSYNEQFF.

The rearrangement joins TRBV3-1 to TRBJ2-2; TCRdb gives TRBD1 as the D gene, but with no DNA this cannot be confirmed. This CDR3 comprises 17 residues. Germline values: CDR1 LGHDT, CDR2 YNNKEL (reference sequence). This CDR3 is CASSHSTVLGNTGELFF.